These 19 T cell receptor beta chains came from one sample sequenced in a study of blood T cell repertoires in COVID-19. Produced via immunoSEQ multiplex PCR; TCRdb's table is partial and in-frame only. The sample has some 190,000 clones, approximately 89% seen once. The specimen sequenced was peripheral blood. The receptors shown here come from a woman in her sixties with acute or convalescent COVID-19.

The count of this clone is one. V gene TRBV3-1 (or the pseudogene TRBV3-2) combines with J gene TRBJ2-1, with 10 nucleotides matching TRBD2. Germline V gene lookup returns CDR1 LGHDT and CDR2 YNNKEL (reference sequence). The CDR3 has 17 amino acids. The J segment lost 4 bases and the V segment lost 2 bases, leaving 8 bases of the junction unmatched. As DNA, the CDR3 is TGTGCCAGCAGCCAATCGGCTGGACTAGCGGTTTACAATGAGCAGTTCTTC. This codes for CASSQSAGLAVYNEQFF.

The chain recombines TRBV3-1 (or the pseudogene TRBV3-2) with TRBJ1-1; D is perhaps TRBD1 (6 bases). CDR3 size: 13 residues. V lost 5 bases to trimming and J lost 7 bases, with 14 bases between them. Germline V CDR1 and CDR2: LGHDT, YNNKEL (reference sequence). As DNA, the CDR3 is TGTGCCAGCAGCGACTACCAGGGGAGTGAAGCTTTCTTT. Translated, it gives CASSDYQGSEAFF.

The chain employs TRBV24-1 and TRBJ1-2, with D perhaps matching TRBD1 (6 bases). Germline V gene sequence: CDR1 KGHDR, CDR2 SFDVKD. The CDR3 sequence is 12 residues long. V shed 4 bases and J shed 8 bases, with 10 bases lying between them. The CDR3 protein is CATSERGGGYTF. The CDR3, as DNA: TGTGCCACCAGTGAAAGAGGGGGAGGCTACACCTTC.

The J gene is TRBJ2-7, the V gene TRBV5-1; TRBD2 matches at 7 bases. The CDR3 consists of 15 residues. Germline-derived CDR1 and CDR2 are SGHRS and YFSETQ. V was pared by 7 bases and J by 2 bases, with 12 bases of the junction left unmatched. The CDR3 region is CASSGGTSATYEQYF. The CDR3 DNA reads TGCGCCAGCTCAGGTGGAACTAGCGCAACCTACGAGCAGTACTTC. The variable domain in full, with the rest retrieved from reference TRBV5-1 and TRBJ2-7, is KAGVTQTPRYLIKTRGQQVTLSCSPISGHRSVSWYQQTPGQGLQFLFEYFSETQRNKGNFPGRFSGRQFSNSRSEMNVSTLELGDSALYLCASSGGTSATYEQYFGPGTRLTVT.

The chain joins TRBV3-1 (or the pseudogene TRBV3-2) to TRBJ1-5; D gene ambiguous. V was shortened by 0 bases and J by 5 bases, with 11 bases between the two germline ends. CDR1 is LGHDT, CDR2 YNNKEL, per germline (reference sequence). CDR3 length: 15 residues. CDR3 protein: CASSQDPNAHQPQHF. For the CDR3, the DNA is TGTGCCAGCAGCCAAGATCCTAACGCGCATCAGCCCCAGCATTTT.

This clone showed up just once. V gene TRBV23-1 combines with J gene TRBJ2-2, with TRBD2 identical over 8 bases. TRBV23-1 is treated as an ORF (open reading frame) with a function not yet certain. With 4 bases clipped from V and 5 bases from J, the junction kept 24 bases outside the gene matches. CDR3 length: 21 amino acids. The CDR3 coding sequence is TGCGCCAGCAGTCGCCCAGGGGCAGCGGGAGAAGGATTAACGATGACCGGGGAGCTGTTTTTT. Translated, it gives CASSRPGAAGEGLTMTGELFF.

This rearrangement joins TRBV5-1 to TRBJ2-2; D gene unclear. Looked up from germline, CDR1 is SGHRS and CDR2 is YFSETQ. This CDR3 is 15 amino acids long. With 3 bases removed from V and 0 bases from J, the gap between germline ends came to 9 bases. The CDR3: CASSSGVANTGELFF. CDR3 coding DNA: TGCGCCAGCAGCTCAGGCGTCGCGAACACCGGGGAGCTGTTTTTT.

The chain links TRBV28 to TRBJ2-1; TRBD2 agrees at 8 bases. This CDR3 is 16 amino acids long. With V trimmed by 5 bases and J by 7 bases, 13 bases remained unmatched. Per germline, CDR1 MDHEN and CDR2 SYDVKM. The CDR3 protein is CASSALSGSQGNEQFF. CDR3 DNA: TGTGCCAGCAGTGCCCTCAGCGGGAGCCAGGGGAATGAGCAGTTCTTC.

The CDR3 DNA is TGTGCCAGTTGCCCTCGGGGCACAGATACGCAGTATTTT. Translation: CASCPRGTDTQYF. The chain couples TRBV6-6 to TRBJ2-3, with unresolved D. The CDR3 has 13 amino acids. CDR1 is MNHNY, CDR2 SVGAGI, per germline (reference sequence). V was cut by 9 bases and J by 1 base, with 11 bases left in between.

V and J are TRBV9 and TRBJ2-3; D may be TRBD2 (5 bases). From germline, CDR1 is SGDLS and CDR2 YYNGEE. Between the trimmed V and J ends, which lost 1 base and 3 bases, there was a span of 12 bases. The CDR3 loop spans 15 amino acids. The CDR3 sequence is CASSVTIGDTDTQYF. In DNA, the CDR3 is TGTGCCAGCAGCGTAACGATCGGGGATACAGATACGCAGTATTTT.

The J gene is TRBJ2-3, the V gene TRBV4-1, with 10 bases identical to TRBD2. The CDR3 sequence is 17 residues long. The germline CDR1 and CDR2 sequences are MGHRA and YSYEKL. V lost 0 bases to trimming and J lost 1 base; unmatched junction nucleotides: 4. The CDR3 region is CASSQEVAGGGTDTQYF. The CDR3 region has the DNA TGCGCCAGCAGCCAAGAGGTAGCGGGAGGAGGCACAGATACGCAGTATTTT.

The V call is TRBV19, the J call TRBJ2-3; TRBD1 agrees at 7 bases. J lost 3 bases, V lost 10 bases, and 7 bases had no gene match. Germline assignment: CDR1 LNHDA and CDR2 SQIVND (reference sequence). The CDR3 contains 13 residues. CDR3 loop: CATLRQGTDTQYF. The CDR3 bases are TGTGCCACCCTGAGACAGGGTACAGATACGCAGTATTTT.

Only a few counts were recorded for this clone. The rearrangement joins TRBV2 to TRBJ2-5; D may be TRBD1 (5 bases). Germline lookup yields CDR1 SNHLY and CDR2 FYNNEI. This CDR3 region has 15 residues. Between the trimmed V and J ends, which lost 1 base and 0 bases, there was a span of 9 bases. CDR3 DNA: TGTGCCAGCAGTGAAGGGGGCAACTACCAAGAGACCCAGTACTTC. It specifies CASSEGGNYQETQYF.

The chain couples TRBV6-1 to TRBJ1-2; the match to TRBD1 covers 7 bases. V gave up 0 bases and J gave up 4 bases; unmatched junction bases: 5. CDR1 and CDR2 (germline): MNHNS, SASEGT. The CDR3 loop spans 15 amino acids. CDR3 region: CASSEAAGGTYGYTF. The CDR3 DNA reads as TGTGCCAGCAGTGAAGCTGCAGGGGGAACCTATGGCTACACCTTC.

Here the CDR3 reads CASSPTGVRGGSYGYTF. In nucleotides, the CDR3 is TGTGCCAGCAGCCCGACCGGGGTCAGGGGCGGAAGCTATGGCTACACCTTC. V is TRBV3-1 (or the pseudogene TRBV3-2) and J is TRBJ1-2; D is possibly TRBD1 (6 bases). The CDR3 totals 17 residues. CDR1 LGHDT and CDR2 YNNKEL come from the germline V gene (reference sequence). V was pared by 4 bases and J by 4 bases, with 22 bases between.

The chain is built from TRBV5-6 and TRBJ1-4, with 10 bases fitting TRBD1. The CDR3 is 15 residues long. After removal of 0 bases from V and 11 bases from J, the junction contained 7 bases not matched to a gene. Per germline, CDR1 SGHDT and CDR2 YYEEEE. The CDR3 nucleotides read TGTGCCAGCAGCTTGGCCTACGACAGGGGGCAGAAACTGTTTTTT. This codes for CASSLAYDRGQKLFF.

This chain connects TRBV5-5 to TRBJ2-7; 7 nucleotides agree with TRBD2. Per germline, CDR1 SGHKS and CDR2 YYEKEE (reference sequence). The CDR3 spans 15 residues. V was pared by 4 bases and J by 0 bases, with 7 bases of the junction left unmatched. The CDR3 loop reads CASSRLGGVSYEQYF. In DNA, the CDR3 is TGTGCCAGCAGCCGCCTGGGGGGGGTCTCCTACGAGCAGTACTTC. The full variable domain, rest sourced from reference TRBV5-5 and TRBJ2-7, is DAGVTQSPTHLIKTRGQQVTLRCSPISGHKSVSWYQQVLGQGPQFIFQYYEKEERGRGNFPDRFSARQFPNYSSELNVNALLLGDSALYLCASSRLGGVSYEQYFGPGTRLTVT.

The CDR3 DNA is TGTGCCACCAGTCCCGGACAGACCCAGTGGGGGACTGAAGCTTTCTTT. Translation gives CATSPGQTQWGTEAFF. This chain uses TRBV24-1 with TRBJ1-1; D is possibly TRBD1 (6 bases). The CDR3 runs to 16 residues. Germline CDR1 reads KGHDR; CDR2 reads SFDVKD. V lost 6 bases and J 5 bases, leaving 21 bases between the germline ends.

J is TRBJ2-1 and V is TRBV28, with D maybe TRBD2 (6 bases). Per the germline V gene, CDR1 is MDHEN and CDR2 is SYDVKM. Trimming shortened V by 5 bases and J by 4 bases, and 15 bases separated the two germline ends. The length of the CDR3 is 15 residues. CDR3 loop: CASSHRDSRYNEQFF. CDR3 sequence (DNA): TGTGCCAGCAGTCACCGGGACTCGCGGTACAATGAGCAGTTCTTC.